The 16 T cell receptor beta chains below come from one sample, sequenced in a study of response to subunit inactivated influenza vaccine. TCRdb recomputed calls from the RT-PCR reads with MiXCR, one row per CDR3 protein. The repertoire holds fewer than 700,000 distinct CDR3 sequences, with roughly 13% as singletons. Specimen: PBMCs from blood, collected 35 to 45 days after vaccination. Receptors were obtained from a man aged 45 to 65 who received an inactivated influenza vaccine.

Concerning this clonotype: A read error may produce the germline difference seen at one junction end. The gene calls are TRBV20-1 and TRBJ2-3; no reliable D call. Per the germline V gene, CDR1 is DFQATT and CDR2 is SNEGSKA (reference sequence). There are 16 residues in the CDR3. CDR3 sequence: CNARSLQAAVTDTQYF. The CDR3 bases are TGCAATGCTAGGTCCCTTCAGGCGGCTGTCACAGATACGCAGTATTTT.

This sequence joins TRBV7-3 and TRBJ2-1, with 8 bases aligning to TRBD1. There are 13 residues in the CDR3. The germline gives CDR1 SGHTA, CDR2 FQGTGA. V dropped 5 bases and J dropped 6; count of bases not matched to a gene: 3. The CDR3 sequence: CASSATGVNEQFF. In DNA, the CDR3 is TGTGCCAGCAGCGCGACAGGGGTCAATGAGCAGTTCTTC.

The chain couples TRBV4-3 to TRBJ1-1; D is uncertain. V lost 4 bases and J 5 bases, leaving 11 bases between the germline ends. There are 13 residues in the CDR3. Germline V lookup: CDR1 LGHNA, CDR2 YSLEER. DNA of the CDR3: TGCGCCAGCAGCCGAGTTTTAGAAACTGAAGCTTTCTTT. This translates into CASSRVLETEAFF.

This clonotype was seen many times. The rearrangement uses TRBV7-2 and TRBJ2-1; D might be TRBD2 (6 bases). This CDR3 contains 14 residues. Trimming took off 5 bases at V and 10 bases at J, with 18 bases between the two ends. Germline CDR1 SGHTA, CDR2 FQGNSA. The CDR3: CASSKPGLGNEQFF. Written as DNA, the CDR3 is TGTGCCAGCAGCAAACCGGGACTCGGAAACGAGCAGTTCTTC.

This chain connects TRBV4-1 to TRBJ1-2, with 8 nucleotides matching TRBD1. The V and J ends lost 8 bases and 4 bases, in that order; junction bases with no gene match: 9. The CDR3 runs to 14 residues. CDR1 and CDR2 from the germline V gene are MGHRA and YSYEKL. CDR3 sequence: CASSRTGLSYGYTF. In DNA form, the CDR3 reads TGCGCCAGCTCAAGGACAGGGTTGAGCTATGGCTACACCTTC.

This clonotype was picked up a small number of times. The J gene is TRBJ1-6, the V gene TRBV6-2 or TRBV6-3; no clear D gene. V was clipped by 5 bases and J by 0 bases, with 8 bases between them. This CDR3 region has 15 residues. In germline, CDR1 is MNHEY, CDR2 SVGEGT. In DNA form, the CDR3 reads TGTGCCAGCAGTCAGAGGAGCTCCTATAATTCACCCCTCCACTTT. Its protein product is CASSQRSSYNSPLHF.

This chain joins TRBV7-9 and TRBJ2-3; weak D call: TRBD2 (6 bases). The CDR3 contains 14 residues. CDR1 is SEHNR and CDR2 is FQNEAQ in the germline V gene (reference sequence). Trimming removed 5 bases from V and 1 base from J, with 10 bases in between. The CDR3 reads CASSADYRTDTQYF. Here the CDR3 DNA reads TGTGCCAGCAGCGCGGACTATCGCACAGATACGCAGTATTTT.

V usage is TRBV28 and J usage is TRBJ2-5, with D perhaps matching TRBD1 (6 bases). The CDR3 is made up of 17 amino acids. The germline V gene has CDR1 MDHEN and CDR2 SYDVKM. The ends were cut back, 5 bases at V and 1 base at J, with 20 bases in the middle. The CDR3 coding sequence is TGTGCCAGCAGTCCCGGGACAAGGATGGTTCGCCAAGAGACCCAGTACTTC. This gives the protein CASSPGTRMVRQETQYF. Complete variable domain (other parts from reference TRBV28 and TRBJ2-5): DVKVTQSSRYLVKRTGEKVFLECVQDMDHENMFWYRQDPGLGLRLIYFSYDVKMKEKGDIPEGYSVSREKKERFSLILESASTNQTSMYLCASSPGTRMVRQETQYFGPGTRLLVL.

The CDR3 is CASSYDWGLAGPNEQFF. DNA for the CDR3: TGTGCCAGCAGTTATGATTGGGGACTAGCGGGGCCGAATGAGCAGTTCTTC. The chain couples TRBV28 to TRBJ2-1; 13 bases match TRBD2. With 4 bases clipped from V and 7 bases from J, the junction kept 10 bases outside the gene matches. CDR1 is MDHEN, CDR2 SYDVKM, per germline. The CDR3 loop spans 17 amino acids.

This clonotype has a count of ten or more. The chain joins TRBV5-1 to TRBJ1-1, with 8 bases identical to TRBD1. CDR1 and CDR2 from the germline V gene are SGHRS and YFSETQ. CDR3 length: 17 residues. V shed 0 bases and J 1 base; nucleotides not matched to a gene: 8. The CDR3 DNA sequence: TGCGCCAGCAGCTTGGGGACACGGGGGACAGGGAACACTGAAGCTTTCTTT. It encodes CASSLGTRGTGNTEAFF.

This clonotype was seen only a few times. This chain connects TRBV20-1 to TRBJ2-7, with D possibly being TRBD2 (5 bases). The germline V and J ends were trimmed by 2 bases and 1 base, with 18 bases remaining between them. Per the germline V gene, CDR1 is DFQATT and CDR2 is SNEGSKA (reference sequence). The CDR3 totals 16 residues. DNA of the CDR3: TGCAGTGCTAGACGCAGTGAGGGCTCCCAGTCCTACGAGCAGTACTTC. Residues: CSARRSEGSQSYEQYF.

The chain joins TRBV11-2 to TRBJ1-2; D is unclear. V shed 5 bases and J shed 8 bases, with 27 bases lying between them. Germline lookup yields CDR1 SGHAT and CDR2 FQNNGV. This CDR3 is 17 amino acids long. The CDR3 sequence: CASSPSPEVAALGGYTF. The CDR3, as DNA: TGTGCCAGCAGCCCGTCCCCTGAAGTAGCAGCTTTGGGGGGCTACACCTTC.

The chain uses TRBV4-3 and TRBJ2-2; 10 nucleotides line up with TRBD2. Per germline, CDR1 LGHNA and CDR2 YSLEER. V gave up 0 bases and J gave up 6 bases; unmatched junction bases: 13. This CDR3 region has 19 residues. In DNA, the CDR3 is TGCGCCAGCAGCCAAGAACCGGCTAGCGGGAGATACTTCCCCGGGGAGCTGTTTTTT. Amino acids: CASSQEPASGRYFPGELFF.

V is TRBV4-2 and J is TRBJ2-2; 8 positions match TRBD1. CDR1 and CDR2 from the germline V gene are LGHNA and YNFKEQ. J lost 3 bases, V lost 5 bases, and 5 bases had no gene match. The CDR3 totals 15 residues. The CDR3 protein is CASSYGQGYTGELFF. For the CDR3, the DNA is TGTGCCAGCAGCTATGGACAGGGATACACCGGGGAGCTGTTTTTT.

This clonotype has just a few counts. The chain recombines TRBV25-1 with TRBJ2-1; D is perhaps TRBD1 (5 bases). Trimming cost V 4 bases and J 3 bases, with 10 bases left between them. The CDR3 sequence is 14 residues long. The germline V gene has CDR1 MGHDK and CDR2 SYGVNS. CDR3 DNA sequence: TGTGCCAGCAGTGGGCAGGGAAACTACAATGAGCAGTTCTTC. This sequence encodes CASSGQGNYNEQFF.

This clonotype has just a few counts. This chain uses TRBV5-1 with TRBJ2-2; TRBD1 agrees at 9 bases. The CDR3 runs 16 residues. V lost 4 bases, J lost 4 bases, and 8 bases stayed unmatched. CDR1 SGHRS and CDR2 YFSETQ come from the germline V gene. CDR3 protein: CASSLTQGAVTGELFF. As DNA, the CDR3 is TGCGCCAGCAGCCTTACACAGGGGGCGGTCACCGGGGAGCTGTTTTTT.